What follows are 27 T cell receptor beta chains derived from one specimen sequenced in a study of blood T cell repertoires in COVID-19. Sequenced by immunoSEQ multiplex PCR; TCRdb stores in-frame clones only, minus some. The data hold about 230,000 clones, with over 70% observed a single time. The sample was peripheral blood. Source of these receptors: a man older than 75 with acute or convalescent COVID-19.

The J gene is TRBJ2-7, the V gene TRBV7-8, with a possible D match to TRBD1 (6 bases). In germline, CDR1 is SGHVS, CDR2 FQNEAQ. Trimming pared 2 bases from V and 4 bases from J, leaving 15 bases between. There are 15 residues in the CDR3. CDR3 sequence (DNA): TGTGCCAGCAGCTTATCTTTTTCACAGGGTTACGAGCAGTACTTC. Translation gives CASSLSFSQGYEQYF.

V gene TRBV7-9 combines with J gene TRBJ2-1; TRBD1 is a possible D gene (7 bases). This CDR3 has 15 amino acids. Trimming removed 5 bases from V and 0 bases from J, with 11 bases in between. CDR1 is SEHNR, CDR2 FQNEAQ, per germline (reference sequence). CDR3 DNA sequence: TGTGCCAGCAGCGAGCAGGGGGGCTCCTACAATGAGCAGTTCTTC. Amino acid sequence: CASSEQGGSYNEQFF.

V is TRBV7-2 and J is TRBJ2-5, with D possibly TRBD2 on 7 matching bases. The length of the CDR3 is 15 residues. CDR1 and CDR2 (germline): SGHTA, FQGNSA. Trimming took off 1 base at V and 1 base at J, with 10 bases between the two ends. The CDR3 protein is CASSLGGGSQETQYF. In DNA form, the CDR3 reads TGTGCCAGCAGCTTAGGCGGGGGCTCCCAAGAGACCCAGTACTTC.

The chain carries TRBV28 and TRBJ2-1; perhaps TRBD1 as D (6 bases). Trimming removed 6 bases from V and 4 bases from J, with 13 bases in between. Germline CDR1 reads MDHEN; CDR2 reads SYDVKM. CDR3 length: 14 residues. CDR3 protein: CASRAGTLYNEQFF. CDR3 DNA: TGTGCCAGCAGGGCCGGGACATTGTACAATGAGCAGTTCTTC.

This clone was detected a few times. Within the sample, other DNA sequences also encode this same CDR3. The chain links TRBV7-9 to TRBJ1-4; D is possibly TRBD1 (6 bases). Germline lookup yields CDR1 SEHNR and CDR2 FQNEAQ (reference sequence). The CDR3 consists of 14 residues. V was cut by 5 bases and J by 2 bases, with 9 bases left in between. The CDR3 is CASSRTATNEKLFF. The CDR3 DNA reads as TGTGCCAGCAGCCGGACAGCTACTAATGAAAAACTGTTTTTT.

The chain employs TRBV30 and TRBJ2-3; D remains unclear. The V and J ends lost 0 bases and 4 bases respectively, with 14 bases between them. Germline CDR1 and CDR2: GTSNPN and SVGIG (reference sequence). CDR3 length: 15 residues. CDR3 bases: TGTGCCTGGAGTGTAAGGCCGGGTTTGGCAGATACGCAGTATTTT. Translation gives CAWSVRPGLADTQYF.

The V call is TRBV30, the J call TRBJ1-5; a possible D gene is TRBD1 (5 bases). This CDR3 region has 14 residues. V lost 0 bases, J lost 12 bases, and 18 bases lay in between. The germline V gene has CDR1 GTSNPN and CDR2 SVGIG (reference sequence). The DNA of the CDR3 is TGTGCCTGGAGTGTACTGGGGGGGGAGAAAAGCCAGCATTTT. It encodes CAWSVLGGEKSQHF.

The chain uses TRBV10-3 and TRBJ2-7, with D possibly being TRBD1 (5 bases). This CDR3 comprises 13 residues. Per germline, CDR1 ENHRY and CDR2 SYGVKD. Between the trimmed V and J ends, which lost 3 bases and 2 bases, there was a span of 8 bases. CDR3 DNA: TGTGCCATCAGTGATCAGGGTCCCTACGAGCAGTACTTC. This sequence encodes CAISDQGPYEQYF.

V is TRBV5-1 and J is TRBJ2-5, with 7 bases lining up with TRBD1. V dropped 6 bases and J dropped 2; count of bases not matched to a gene: 10. Germline CDR1 reads SGHRS; CDR2 reads YFSETQ. CDR3 length: 15 amino acids. The CDR3 here is CASKRSGTEQETQYF. The CDR3 DNA sequence: TGCGCCAGCAAGCGATCCGGGACAGAGCAAGAGACCCAGTACTTC.

This clone was counted only a few times. This chain joins TRBV7-2 and TRBJ1-6; D is uncertain. Trimming left V 1 base short and J 2 bases short, with 6 bases between. The CDR3 extends over 15 amino acids. Germline V gene sequence: CDR1 SGHTA, CDR2 FQGNSA. The CDR3 DNA reads as TGTGCCAGCAGCTTAGGAGGGACCTATAATTCACCCCTCCACTTT. Translation gives CASSLGGTYNSPLHF. Complete variable domain (other parts from reference TRBV7-2 and TRBJ1-6): GAGVSQSPSNKVTEKGKDVELRCDPISGHTALYWYRQSLGQGLEFLIYFQGNSAPDKSGLPSDRFSAERTGGSVSTLTIQRTQQEDSAVYLCASSLGGTYNSPLHFGNGTRLTVT.

This sequence joins TRBV13 and TRBJ2-4; TRBD1 aligns across 7 bases. This CDR3 contains 16 residues. Germline-derived CDR1 and CDR2 are PRHDT and FYEKMQ (reference sequence). The ends lost 5 bases at V and 0 bases at J; junction bases unmatched: 7. For the CDR3, the DNA is TGTGCCAGCAGCCCTAGAACAGGGGCAGCCAAAAACATTCAGTACTTC. Translation: CASSPRTGAAKNIQYF.

The chain combines TRBV21-1 with TRBJ2-5; the D call of TRBD2 is as the table states it, not checked on the DNA. TRBV21-1 is a pseudogene. The CDR3 runs to 13 residues. The CDR3 is CASITTLGETQYF. The CDR3 DNA reads TGTGCCAGCATAACCACCCTAGGCGAGACCCAGTACTTC.

The chain uses TRBV6-5 and TRBJ2-6, with D possibly TRBD1 on 5 matching bases. CDR3 length: 15 residues. Trimming cost V 6 bases and J 1 base, with 10 bases left between them. CDR1 MNHEY and CDR2 SVGAGI come from the germline V gene. Here the CDR3 DNA reads TGTGCCAGCAGCCCGAAGGGGTCTGGGGCCAACGTCCTGACTTTC. Protein: CASSPKGSGANVLTF.

The chain employs TRBV5-1 and TRBJ2-7, with a possible D match to TRBD1 (6 bases). CDR1 and CDR2 from the germline V gene are SGHRS and YFSETQ. The CDR3 is 15 residues long. V lost 0 bases and J lost 0, with 10 bases in between. The CDR3 protein is CASSLVGHPSYEQYF. CDR3 nucleotides: TGCGCCAGCAGCTTGGTGGGACACCCCTCCTACGAGCAGTACTTC.

This sequence joins TRBV7-2 and TRBJ2-7; 8 nucleotides match TRBD1. CDR3 size: 14 residues. V lost 6 bases and J lost 1; bases outside the gene matches: 5. Germline values: CDR1 SGHTA, CDR2 FQGNSA. The CDR3 protein is CASRSGTGSYEQYF. The DNA for the CDR3 is TGTGCCAGCAGATCCGGGACAGGTTCCTACGAGCAGTACTTC.

The V call is TRBV7-9, the J call TRBJ1-1; 7 bases align to TRBD1. Germline V gene lookup returns CDR1 SEHNR and CDR2 FQNEAQ (reference sequence). CDR3 length equals 14 residues. V shed 7 bases and J 2 bases; nucleotides not matched to a gene: 7. This CDR3 reads CASIPTGANTEAFF. The CDR3 region has the DNA TGTGCCAGCATACCAACAGGGGCCAACACTGAAGCTTTCTTT. Together with reference TRBV7-9 and TRBJ1-1, the CDR3 gives the full variable domain: DTGVSQNPRHKITKRGQNVTFRCDPISEHNRLYWYRQTLGQGPEFLTYFQNEAQLEKSRLLSDRFSAERPKGSFSTLEIQRTEQGDSAMYLCASIPTGANTEAFFGQGTRLTVV.

The J gene is TRBJ1-2, the V gene TRBV24-1; 11 nucleotides align to TRBD1. The germline gives CDR1 KGHDR, CDR2 SFDVKD. J was trimmed by 7 bases and V by 4 bases; bases with no gene match: 1. This CDR3 has 13 residues. CDR3 protein: CATSEGTGGGYTF. As DNA, the CDR3 is TGTGCCACCAGTGAGGGGACAGGGGGTGGCTACACCTTC.

This clone has a single count. The V and J genes are TRBV25-1 and TRBJ1-1, with 9 bases aligning to TRBD1. Per the germline V gene, CDR1 is MGHDK and CDR2 is SYGVNS. The CDR3 covers 15 residues. The trim removed 4 bases at V and 1 base at J, leaving 4 bases unmatched. The CDR3 spells CASSAMGQGNTEAFF. The CDR3, as DNA: TGTGCCAGCAGTGCGATGGGACAGGGGAACACTGAAGCTTTCTTT.

This clone was seen just once. Being one base from a much bigger clone, this may be a read error. The J gene is TRBJ1-1, the V gene TRBV27; no firm D call. CDR1 is MNHEY and CDR2 is SMNVEV in the germline V gene (reference sequence). V lost 5 bases and J 1 base, leaving 8 bases between the germline ends. The CDR3 consists of 13 residues. This CDR3 reads CASSPRQNTEAFF. In DNA, the CDR3 is TGTGCCAGCAGTCCCCGACAGAACACTGAAGCTTTCTTT.

The chain combines TRBV27 with TRBJ1-1; D may be TRBD1 (5 bases). CDR3 length equals 13 residues. The germline CDR1 and CDR2 sequences are MNHEY and SMNVEV (reference sequence). V lost 5 bases to trimming and J lost 4 bases, with 11 bases between them. CDR3 nucleotides: TGTGCCAGCAGTCTACAGGCGACCACTGAAGCTTTCTTT. This encodes CASSLQATTEAFF.

The chain joins TRBV6-1 to TRBJ2-1, with 8 bases lining up with TRBD1. The length of the CDR3 is 15 residues. The germline gives CDR1 MNHNS, CDR2 SASEGT. V was pared by 1 base and J by 9 bases, with 8 bases of the junction left unmatched. The DNA for the CDR3 is TGTGCCAGCAGTGAAGTTGGGACAGGTTCAGGTGAGCAGTTCTTC. This encodes CASSEVGTGSGEQFF.

The chain uses TRBV18 and TRBJ1-1; TRBD1 might be the D (5 bases). CDR1 KGHSH and CDR2 LQKENI come from the germline V gene. The CDR3 totals 13 residues. V lost 6 bases and J lost 3, with 11 bases in between. CDR3 bases: TGTGCCAGCTCGCCGGACATGTACACTGAAGCTTTCTTT. It is translated as CASSPDMYTEAFF.

The rearrangement joins TRBV7-9 to TRBJ2-7; 9 bases are a match to TRBD1. CDR3 size: 16 residues. V trimming: 5 bases; J trimming: 2 bases; junction bases outside the gene matches: 10. Germline V CDR1 and CDR2: SEHNR, FQNEAQ (reference sequence). CDR3 DNA: TGTGCCAGCAGCGGACCGGGACAGGGAGGGCCCTACGAGCAGTACTTC. Translated, it gives CASSGPGQGGPYEQYF.

This clone was seen a handful of times. This chain uses TRBV24-1 with TRBJ2-5; tentatively, D is TRBD1 (5 bases). The CDR3 runs to 14 residues. V was shortened by 4 bases and J by 3 bases, with 11 bases between the two germline ends. Germline loops: CDR1 KGHDR, CDR2 SFDVKD. Written as DNA, the CDR3 is TGTGCCACCAGTGACAGGGCTGTGGAAGAGACCCAGTACTTC. Translation gives CATSDRAVEETQYF.

J is TRBJ2-3 and V is TRBV7-2; 7 positions agree with TRBD2. The CDR3 is 17 amino acids. V lost 1 base to trimming and J lost 0 bases; unmatched junction nucleotides: 7. Germline CDR1 is SGHTA and CDR2 is FQGNSA. The CDR3, as DNA: TGTGCCAGCAGCTTAGTTCAGCGGGGCGCTAGCACAGATACGCAGTATTTT. It yields the protein CASSLVQRGASTDTQYF. The complete variable domain, with remaining parts taken from reference TRBV7-2 and TRBJ2-3, reads GAGVSQSPSNKVTEKGKDVELRCDPISGHTALYWYRQSLGQGLEFLIYFQGNSAPDKSGLPSDRFSAERTGGSVSTLTIQRTQQEDSAVYLCASSLVQRGASTDTQYFGPGTRLTVL.

The CDR3 DNA follows: TGTGCCAGCAGGCCGGGGTCCGGGAAACTGTTTTTT. It yields the protein CASRPGSGKLFF. The J gene is TRBJ1-4, the V gene TRBV7-9; D is uncertain. The CDR3 is 12 amino acids. Germline CDR1 is SEHNR and CDR2 is FQNEAQ (reference sequence). V shed 6 bases and J shed 11 bases, with 13 bases lying between them.

This chain links TRBV5-1 with TRBJ2-5, with 10 bases matching TRBD1. Germline V gives CDR1 SGHRS, CDR2 YFSETQ. The CDR3 has 16 amino acids. After removal of 0 bases from V and 5 bases from J, the junction contained 7 bases not matched to a gene. CDR3 loop: CASSLAGTGVWETQYF. DNA of the CDR3: TGCGCCAGCAGCTTGGCCGGGACAGGGGTCTGGGAGACCCAGTACTTC.